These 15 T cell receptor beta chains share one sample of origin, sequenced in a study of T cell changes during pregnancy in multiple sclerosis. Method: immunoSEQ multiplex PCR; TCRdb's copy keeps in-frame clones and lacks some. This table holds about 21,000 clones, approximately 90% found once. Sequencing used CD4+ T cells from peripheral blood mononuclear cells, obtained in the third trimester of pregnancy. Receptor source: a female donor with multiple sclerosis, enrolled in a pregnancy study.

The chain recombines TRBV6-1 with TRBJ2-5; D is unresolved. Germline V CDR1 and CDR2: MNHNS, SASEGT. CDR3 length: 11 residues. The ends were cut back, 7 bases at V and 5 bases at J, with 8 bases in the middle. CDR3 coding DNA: TGTGCCAGCATCTTAGTCGAGACCCAGTACTTC. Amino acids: CASILVETQYF.

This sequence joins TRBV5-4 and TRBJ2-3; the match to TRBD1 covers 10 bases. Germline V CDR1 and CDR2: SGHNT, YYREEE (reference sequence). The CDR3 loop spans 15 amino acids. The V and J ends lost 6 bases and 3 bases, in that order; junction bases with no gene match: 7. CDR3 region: CASTDQGQGTDTQYF. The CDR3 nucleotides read TGTGCCAGCACCGACCAGGGACAGGGGACAGATACGCAGTATTTT.

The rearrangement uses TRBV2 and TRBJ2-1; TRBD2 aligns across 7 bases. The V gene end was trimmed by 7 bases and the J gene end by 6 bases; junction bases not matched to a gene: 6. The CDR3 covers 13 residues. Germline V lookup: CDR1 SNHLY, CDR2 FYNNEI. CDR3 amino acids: CASTIERGNEQFF. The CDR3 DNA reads TGTGCCAGCACGATCGAGCGGGGCAATGAGCAGTTCTTC. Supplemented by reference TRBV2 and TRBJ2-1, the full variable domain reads EPEVTQTPSHQVTQMGQEVILRCVPISNHLYFYWYRQILGQKVEFLVSFYNNEISEKSEIFDDQFSVERPDGSNFTLKIRSTKLEDSAMYFCASTIERGNEQFFGPGTRLTVL.

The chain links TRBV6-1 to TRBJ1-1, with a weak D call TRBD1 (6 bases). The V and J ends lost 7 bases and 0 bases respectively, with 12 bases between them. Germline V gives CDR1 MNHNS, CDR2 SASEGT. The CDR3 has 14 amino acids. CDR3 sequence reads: CASNIQGMNTEAFF. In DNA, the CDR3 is TGTGCCAGCAACATACAGGGAATGAACACTGAAGCTTTCTTT.

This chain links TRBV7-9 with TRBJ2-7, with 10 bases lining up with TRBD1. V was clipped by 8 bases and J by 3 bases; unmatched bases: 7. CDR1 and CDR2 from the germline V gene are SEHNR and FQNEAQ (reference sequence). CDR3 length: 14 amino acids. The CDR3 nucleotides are TGTGCCAGCTCACCGCGGGACAGGGGCTACGAGCAGTACTTC. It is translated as CASSPRDRGYEQYF.

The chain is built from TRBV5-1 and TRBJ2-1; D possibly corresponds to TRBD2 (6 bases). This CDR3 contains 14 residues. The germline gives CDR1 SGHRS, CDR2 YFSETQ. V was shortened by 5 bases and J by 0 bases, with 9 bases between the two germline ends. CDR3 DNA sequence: TGCGCCAGCAGTGGAGGGGACTCCTACAATGAGCAGTTCTTC. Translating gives CASSGGDSYNEQFF.

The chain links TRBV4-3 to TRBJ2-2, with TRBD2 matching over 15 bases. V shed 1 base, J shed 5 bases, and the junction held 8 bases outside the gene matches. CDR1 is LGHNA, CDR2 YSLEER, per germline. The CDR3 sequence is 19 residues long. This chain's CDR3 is CASSQGTSGGAVDTGELFF. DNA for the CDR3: TGCGCCAGCAGCCAAGGGACTAGCGGGGGGGCAGTGGATACCGGGGAGCTGTTTTTT.

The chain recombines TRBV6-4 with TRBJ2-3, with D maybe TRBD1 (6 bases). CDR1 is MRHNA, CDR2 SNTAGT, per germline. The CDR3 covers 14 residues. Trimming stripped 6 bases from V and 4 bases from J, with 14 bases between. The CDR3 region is CASRIQGWADTQYF. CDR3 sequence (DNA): TGTGCCAGCAGGATACAGGGTTGGGCAGATACGCAGTATTTT.

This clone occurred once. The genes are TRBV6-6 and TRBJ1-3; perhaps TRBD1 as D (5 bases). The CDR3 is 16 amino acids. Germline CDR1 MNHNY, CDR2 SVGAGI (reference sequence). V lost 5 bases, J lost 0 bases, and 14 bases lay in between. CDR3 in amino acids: CASSKIGGSSGNTIYF. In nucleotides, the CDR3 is TGTGCCAGCAGTAAGATCGGGGGGAGCTCTGGAAACACCATATATTTT.

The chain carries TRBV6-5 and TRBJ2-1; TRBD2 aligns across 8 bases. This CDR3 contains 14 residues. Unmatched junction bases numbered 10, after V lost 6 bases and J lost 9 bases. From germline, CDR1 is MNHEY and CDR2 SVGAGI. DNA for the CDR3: TGTGCCAGCAGACCCGGGGGGGCCTGGAGTGAGCAGTTCTTC. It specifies CASRPGGAWSEQFF.

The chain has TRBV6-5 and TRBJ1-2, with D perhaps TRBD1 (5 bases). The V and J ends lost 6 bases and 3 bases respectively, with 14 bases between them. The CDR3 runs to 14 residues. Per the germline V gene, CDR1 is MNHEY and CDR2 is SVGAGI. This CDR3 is CASSPVGGDYGYTF. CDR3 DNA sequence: TGTGCCAGCAGCCCCGTCGGGGGGGACTATGGCTACACCTTC.

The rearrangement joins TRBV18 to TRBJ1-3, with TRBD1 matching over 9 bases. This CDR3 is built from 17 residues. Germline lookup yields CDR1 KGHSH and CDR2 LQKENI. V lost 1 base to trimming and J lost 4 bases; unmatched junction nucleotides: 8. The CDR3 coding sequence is TGTGCCAGCTCACCACGAATGGGGGACAGGGCAGGAAACACCATATATTTT. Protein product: CASSPRMGDRAGNTIYF.

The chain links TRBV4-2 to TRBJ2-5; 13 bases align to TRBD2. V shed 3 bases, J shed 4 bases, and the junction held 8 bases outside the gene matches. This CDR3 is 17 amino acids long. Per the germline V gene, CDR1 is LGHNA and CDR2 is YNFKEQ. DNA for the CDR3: TGTGCCAGCAGCCAGGAACTAGCGGGGGGGCCGGGAGAGACCCAGTACTTC. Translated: CASSQELAGGPGETQYF.

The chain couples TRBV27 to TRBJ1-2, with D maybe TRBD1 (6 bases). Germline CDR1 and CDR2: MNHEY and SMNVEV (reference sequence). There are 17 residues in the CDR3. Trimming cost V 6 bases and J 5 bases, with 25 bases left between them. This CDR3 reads CASSINKTGWRRYGYTF. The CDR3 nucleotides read TGTGCCAGCAGCATAAATAAAACAGGGTGGCGCCGGTATGGCTACACCTTC.

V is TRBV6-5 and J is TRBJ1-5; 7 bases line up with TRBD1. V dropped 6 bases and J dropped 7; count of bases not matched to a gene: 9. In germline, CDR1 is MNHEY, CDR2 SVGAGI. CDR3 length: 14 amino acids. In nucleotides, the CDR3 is TGTGCCAGCAGGTCATATCAGGGGGAACAGCCCCAGCATTTT. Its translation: CASRSYQGEQPQHF.